One TCR beta chain is described in this entry. Sequencing used immunoSEQ multiplex PCR; TCRdb keeps in-frame clones, though not all of them. Found here are some 170,000 clones, about 89% of them singletons; the top ten hold 6% to 8.5%. The CDR3 is 11 residues long. V lost 4 bases to trimming and J lost 2 bases, with 3 bases between them. The V gene's germline CDR1 is SGHVS and CDR2 FQNEAQ. The sample is drawn from a study of cytomegalovirus exposure and HLA in healthy donors. Sequencing was carried out using PBMCs. The sequence came from a young man in good health and CMV-seropositive. This chain links TRBV7-8 with TRBJ2-7; D call uncertain. CDR3 region: CASSSAYEQYF. CDR3 nucleotides: TGTGCCAGCAGCTCGGCCTACGAGCAGTACTTC.